This record concerns one T cell receptor beta chain sequence. What it binds is unknown. The sample holds other DNA sequences that translate to the same CDR3. The data were obtained in a study of cytomegalovirus exposure and HLA in healthy donors. Per germline, CDR1 SQVTM and CDR2 ANQGSEA. V lost 5 bases to trimming and J lost 4 bases, with 11 bases between them. The CDR3 contains 12 residues. Study-level points and caveats: A few CMV-associated chains proved CMV antigen-specific in vitro. Reportedly, a later analysis found an Asian-associated ancestry cluster had fewer N-insertions than the approximately 670-donor mean. Available immune exposure information covered CMV serostatus only. Later work found most CMV-associated TCR beta chains apparently HLA-restricted.

13 Jbeta primers and 60 Vbeta primers were used for the PCR. Clones were sequenced by immunoSEQ multiplex PCR, and TCRdb holds only the in-frame ones, with some missing. The sample holds a few hundred thousand clones, around 83% seen once. The receptor was isolated from a girl aged 5 to 17 in good health and CMV-seronegative. The sample comprised PBMCs. This chain uses TRBV29-1 with TRBJ1-1; D possibly corresponds to TRBD1 (5 bases). The DNA of the CDR3 is TGCAGCGTTCGCGGGGGTGGCACTGAAGCTTTCTTT. This encodes CSVRGGGTEAFF.